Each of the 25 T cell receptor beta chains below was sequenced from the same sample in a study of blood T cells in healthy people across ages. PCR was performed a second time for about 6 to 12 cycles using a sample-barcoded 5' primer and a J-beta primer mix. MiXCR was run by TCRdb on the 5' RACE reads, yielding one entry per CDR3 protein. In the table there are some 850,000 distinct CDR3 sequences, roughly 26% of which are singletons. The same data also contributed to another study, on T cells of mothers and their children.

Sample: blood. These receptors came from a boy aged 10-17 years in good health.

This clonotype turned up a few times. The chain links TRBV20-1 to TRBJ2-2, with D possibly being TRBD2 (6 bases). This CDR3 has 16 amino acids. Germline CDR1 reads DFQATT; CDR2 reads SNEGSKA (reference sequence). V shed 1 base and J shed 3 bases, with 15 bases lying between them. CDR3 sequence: CSARGVGGSDTGELFF. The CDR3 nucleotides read TGCAGTGCTAGAGGCGTGGGGGGATCGGACACCGGGGAGCTGTTTTTT.

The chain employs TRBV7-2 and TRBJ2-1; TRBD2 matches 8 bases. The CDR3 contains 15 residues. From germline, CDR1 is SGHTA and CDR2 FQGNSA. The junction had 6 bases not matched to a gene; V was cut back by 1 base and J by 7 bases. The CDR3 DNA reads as TGTGCCAGCAGCTTAGATCTGGGACTAGGAAATGAGCAGTTCTTC. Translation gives CASSLDLGLGNEQFF.

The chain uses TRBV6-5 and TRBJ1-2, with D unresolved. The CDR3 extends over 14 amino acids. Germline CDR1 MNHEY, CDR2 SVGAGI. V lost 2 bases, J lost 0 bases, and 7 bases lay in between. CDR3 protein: CASSYVAANYGYTF. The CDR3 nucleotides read TGTGCCAGCAGTTACGTCGCAGCTAACTATGGCTACACCTTC.

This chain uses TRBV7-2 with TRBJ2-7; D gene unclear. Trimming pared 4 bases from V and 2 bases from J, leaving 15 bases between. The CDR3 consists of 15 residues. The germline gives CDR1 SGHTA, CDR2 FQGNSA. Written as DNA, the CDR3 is TGTGCCAGCAGCTCCACCGGCACCCTGGCCTACGAGCAGTACTTC. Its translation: CASSSTGTLAYEQYF.

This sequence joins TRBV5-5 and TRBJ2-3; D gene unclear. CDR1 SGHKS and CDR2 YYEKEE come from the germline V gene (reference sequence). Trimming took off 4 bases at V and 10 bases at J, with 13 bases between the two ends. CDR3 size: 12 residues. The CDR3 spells CASSKDLPAQYF. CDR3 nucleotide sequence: TGTGCCAGCAGCAAGGATCTTCCTGCGCAGTATTTT.

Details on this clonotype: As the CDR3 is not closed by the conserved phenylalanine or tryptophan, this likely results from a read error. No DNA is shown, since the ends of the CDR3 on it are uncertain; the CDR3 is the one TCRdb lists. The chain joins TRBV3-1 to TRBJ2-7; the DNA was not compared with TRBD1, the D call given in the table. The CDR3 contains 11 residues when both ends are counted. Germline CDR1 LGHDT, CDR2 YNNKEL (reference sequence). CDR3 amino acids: CACSQGGKEAY.

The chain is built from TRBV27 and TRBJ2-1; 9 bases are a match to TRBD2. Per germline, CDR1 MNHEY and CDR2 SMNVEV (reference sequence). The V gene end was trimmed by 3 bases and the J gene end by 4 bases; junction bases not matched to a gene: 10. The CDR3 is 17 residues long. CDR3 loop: CASSLISGGPGYNEQFF. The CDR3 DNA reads TGTGCCAGCAGTTTGATCAGCGGGGGGCCGGGGTACAATGAGCAGTTCTTC.

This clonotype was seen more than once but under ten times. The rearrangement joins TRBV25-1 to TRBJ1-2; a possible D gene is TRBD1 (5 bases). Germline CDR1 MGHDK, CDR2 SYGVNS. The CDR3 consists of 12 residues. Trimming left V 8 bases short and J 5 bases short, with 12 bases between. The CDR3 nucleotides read TGTGCCAGCGGGGGGGGATTTTATGGCTACACCTTC. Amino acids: CASGGGFYGYTF.

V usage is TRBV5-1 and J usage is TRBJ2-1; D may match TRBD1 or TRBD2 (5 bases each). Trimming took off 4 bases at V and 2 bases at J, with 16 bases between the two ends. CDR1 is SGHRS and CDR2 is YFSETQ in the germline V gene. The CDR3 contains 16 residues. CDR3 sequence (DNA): TGCGCCAGCAGCCCCAGGGACCGGGTGGCCTACAATGAGCAGTTCTTC. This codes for CASSPRDRVAYNEQFF.

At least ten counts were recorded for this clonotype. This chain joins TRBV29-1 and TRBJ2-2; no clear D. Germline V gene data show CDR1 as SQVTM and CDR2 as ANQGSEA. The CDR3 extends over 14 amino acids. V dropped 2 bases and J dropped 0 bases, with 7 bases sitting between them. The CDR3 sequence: CSVENEANTGELFF. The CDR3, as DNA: TGCAGCGTTGAAAATGAGGCGAACACCGGGGAGCTGTTTTTT.

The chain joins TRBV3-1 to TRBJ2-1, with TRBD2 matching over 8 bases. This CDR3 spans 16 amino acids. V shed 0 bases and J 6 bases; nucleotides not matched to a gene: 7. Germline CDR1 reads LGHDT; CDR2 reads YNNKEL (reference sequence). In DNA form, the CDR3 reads TGTGCCAGCAGCCAAGAGTGGCTAGCGGGTCTCAATGAGCAGTTCTTC. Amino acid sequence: CASSQEWLAGLNEQFF.

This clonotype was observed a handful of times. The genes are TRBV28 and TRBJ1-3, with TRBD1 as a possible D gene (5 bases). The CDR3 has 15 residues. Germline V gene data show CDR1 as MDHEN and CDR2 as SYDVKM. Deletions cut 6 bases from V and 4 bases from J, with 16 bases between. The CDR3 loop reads CASSRPGGSGNTIYF. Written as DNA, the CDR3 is TGTGCCAGCAGCCGTCCGGGGGGGTCAGGAAACACCATATATTTT.

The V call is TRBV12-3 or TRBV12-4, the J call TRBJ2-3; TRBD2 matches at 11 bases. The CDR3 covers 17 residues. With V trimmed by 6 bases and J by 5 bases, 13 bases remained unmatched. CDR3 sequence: CASRSPTTSGSKDTQYF. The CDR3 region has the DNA TGTGCCAGCAGGTCCCCCACTACTAGCGGGAGTAAAGATACGCAGTATTTT.

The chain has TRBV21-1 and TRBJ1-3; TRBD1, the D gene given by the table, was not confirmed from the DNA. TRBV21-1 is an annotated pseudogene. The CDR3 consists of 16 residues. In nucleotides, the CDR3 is TGTGCCAGCAGCACACCAACGAAGACAGGGCCAAACACCATATATTTT. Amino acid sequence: CASSTPTKTGPNTIYF.

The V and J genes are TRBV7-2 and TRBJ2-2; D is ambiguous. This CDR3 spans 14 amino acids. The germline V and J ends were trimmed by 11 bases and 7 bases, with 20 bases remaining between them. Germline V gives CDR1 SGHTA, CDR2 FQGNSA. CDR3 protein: CAGSIALPSGELFF. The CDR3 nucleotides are TGTGCCGGATCCATTGCCCTGCCAAGCGGGGAGCTGTTTTTT. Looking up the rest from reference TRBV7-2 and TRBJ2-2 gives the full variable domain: GAGVSQSPSNKVTEKGKDVELRCDPISGHTALYWYRQSLGQGLEFLIYFQGNSAPDKSGLPSDRFSAERTGGSVSTLTIQRTQQEDSAVYLCAGSIALPSGELFFGEGSRLTVL.

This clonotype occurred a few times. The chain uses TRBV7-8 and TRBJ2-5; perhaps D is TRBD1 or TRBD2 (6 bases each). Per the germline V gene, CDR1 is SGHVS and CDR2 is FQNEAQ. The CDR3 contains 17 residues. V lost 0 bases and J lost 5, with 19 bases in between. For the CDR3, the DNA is TGTGCCAGCAGCTTAGCGCTCACTTGGTCGGGGGCGGAGACCCAGTACTTC. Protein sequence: CASSLALTWSGAETQYF. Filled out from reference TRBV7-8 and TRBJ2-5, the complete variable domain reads GAGVSQSPRYKVAKRGQDVALRCDPISGHVSLFWYQQALGQGPEFLTYFQNEAQLDKSGLPSDRFFAERPEGSVSTLKIQRTQQEDSAVYLCASSLALTWSGAETQYFGPGTRLLVL.

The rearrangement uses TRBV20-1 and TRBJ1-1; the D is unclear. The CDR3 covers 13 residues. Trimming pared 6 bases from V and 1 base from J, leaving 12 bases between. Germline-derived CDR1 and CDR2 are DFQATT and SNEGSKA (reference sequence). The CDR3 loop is CSAPGGANTEAFF. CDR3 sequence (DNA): TGCAGTGCACCCGGAGGTGCGAACACTGAAGCTTTCTTT.

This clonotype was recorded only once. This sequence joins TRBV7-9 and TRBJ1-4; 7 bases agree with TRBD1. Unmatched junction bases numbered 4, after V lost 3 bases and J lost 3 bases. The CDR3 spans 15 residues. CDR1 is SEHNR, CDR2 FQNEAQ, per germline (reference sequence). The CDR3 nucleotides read TGTGCCAGCAGCTTCGAGGGGGCCTCTAATGAAAAACTGTTTTTT. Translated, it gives CASSFEGASNEKLFF. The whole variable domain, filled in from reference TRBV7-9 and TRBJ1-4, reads DTGVSQNPRHKITKRGQNVTFRCDPISEHNRLYWYRQTLGQGPEFLTYFQNEAQLEKSRLLSDRFSAERPKGSFSTLEIQRTEQGDSAMYLCASSFEGASNEKLFFGSGTQLSVL.

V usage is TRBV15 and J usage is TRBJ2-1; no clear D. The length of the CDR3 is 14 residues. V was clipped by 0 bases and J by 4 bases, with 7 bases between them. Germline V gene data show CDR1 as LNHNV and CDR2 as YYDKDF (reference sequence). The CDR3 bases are TGTGCCACCAGCAGAGATTCTGGGTACAATGAGCAGTTCTTC. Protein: CATSRDSGYNEQFF.

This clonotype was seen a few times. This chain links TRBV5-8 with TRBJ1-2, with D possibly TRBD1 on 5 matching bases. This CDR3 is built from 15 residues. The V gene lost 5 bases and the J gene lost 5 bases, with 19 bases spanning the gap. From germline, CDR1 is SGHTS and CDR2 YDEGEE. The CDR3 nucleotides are TGTGCCAGCAGGCTGCCCCGGGACCCCTATTATGGCTACACCTTC. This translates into CASRLPRDPYYGYTF.

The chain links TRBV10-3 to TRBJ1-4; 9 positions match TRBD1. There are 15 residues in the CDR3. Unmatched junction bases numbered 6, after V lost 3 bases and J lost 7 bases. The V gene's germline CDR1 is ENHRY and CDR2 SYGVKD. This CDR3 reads CAISDPGTGLEKLFF. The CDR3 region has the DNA TGTGCCATCAGTGATCCCGGGACAGGGCTTGAAAAACTGTTTTTT.

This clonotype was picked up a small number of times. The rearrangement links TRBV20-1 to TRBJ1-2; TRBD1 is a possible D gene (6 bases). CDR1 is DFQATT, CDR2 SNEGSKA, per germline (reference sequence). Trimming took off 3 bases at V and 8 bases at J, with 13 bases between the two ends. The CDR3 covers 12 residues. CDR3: CSASRDGGGYTF. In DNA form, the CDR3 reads TGCAGTGCTAGCAGGGATGGGGGCGGCTACACCTTC.

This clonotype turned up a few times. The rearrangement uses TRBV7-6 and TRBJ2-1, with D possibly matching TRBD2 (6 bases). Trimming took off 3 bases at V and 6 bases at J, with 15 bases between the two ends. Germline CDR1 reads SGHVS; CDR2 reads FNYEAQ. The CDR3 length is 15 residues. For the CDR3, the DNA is TGTGCCAGCAGCTTTTCCGAGGGAGGCTCCAATGAGCAGTTCTTC. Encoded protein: CASSFSEGGSNEQFF.

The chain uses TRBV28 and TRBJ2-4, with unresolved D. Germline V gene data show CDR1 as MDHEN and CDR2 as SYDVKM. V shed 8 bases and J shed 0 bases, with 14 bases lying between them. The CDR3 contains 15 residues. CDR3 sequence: CASASETLAKNIQYF. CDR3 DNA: TGTGCCAGCGCTTCGGAAACGCTAGCCAAAAACATTCAGTACTTC.

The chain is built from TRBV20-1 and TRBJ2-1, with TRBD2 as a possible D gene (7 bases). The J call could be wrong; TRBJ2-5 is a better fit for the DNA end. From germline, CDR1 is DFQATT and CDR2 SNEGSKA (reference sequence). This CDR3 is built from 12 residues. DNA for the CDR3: TGCAGTGCTCTAGAGGGGGGGGAGACCCAGTACTTC. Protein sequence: CSALEGGETQYF.